One sample yielded the 19 T cell receptor beta chains listed below, sequenced in a study of cytomegalovirus exposure and HLA in healthy donors. The PCR made use of 60 Vbeta and 13 Jbeta primers. TCRdb keeps only in-frame clones here, not all; method: immunoSEQ multiplex PCR. The sample comprises roughly 150,000 clones, about 85% of which are singletons, and 2% to 2.5% rests with the top ten. Material for sequencing was PBMCs. The receptor source for this set is a boy aged 2 to 9 in good health and CMV-seronegative.

The V and J genes are TRBV4-3 and TRBJ2-7; TRBD2 matches at 14 bases. This CDR3 spans 19 amino acids. The germline CDR1 and CDR2 sequences are LGHNA and YSLEER. With 1 base clipped from V and 0 bases from J, the junction kept 8 bases outside the gene matches. CDR3 DNA: TGCGCCAGCAGCCAAGCTGGGAGACTAGCGGGAGGGGGCTCCTACGAGCAGTACTTC. The encoded protein is CASSQAGRLAGGGSYEQYF.

This clone was seen just once. The V gene is TRBV6-1, the J gene TRBJ2-5; TRBD1 matches at 7 bases. Germline V gene data show CDR1 as MNHNS and CDR2 as SASEGT. The CDR3 has 14 amino acids. V was clipped by 6 bases and J by 1 base; unmatched bases: 5. CDR3 loop: CASRQTGPQETQYF. CDR3 bases: TGTGCCAGCAGACAGACAGGGCCCCAAGAGACCCAGTACTTC.

This chain links TRBV30 with TRBJ1-2; D not certain. V was shortened by 7 bases and J by 5 bases, with 17 bases between the two germline ends. Per germline, CDR1 GTSNPN and CDR2 SVGIG (reference sequence). CDR3 length equals 13 residues. This CDR3 is CASHRQSGYGYTF. CDR3 sequence (DNA): TGTGCCTCCCATCGTCAGTCGGGGTATGGCTACACCTTC.

The chain joins TRBV6-6 to TRBJ2-7, with D possibly matching TRBD2 (5 bases). Trimming stripped 4 bases from V and 3 bases from J, with 10 bases between. The V gene's germline CDR1 is MNHNY and CDR2 SVGAGI (reference sequence). This CDR3 region has 13 residues. The CDR3 nucleotides are TGTGCCAGCAGTTTTCGACGGGACTACGAGCAGTACTTC. Its protein product is CASSFRRDYEQYF.

This chain links TRBV18 with TRBJ1-1; 7 bases line up with TRBD1. This CDR3 is built from 13 residues. Germline CDR1 KGHSH, CDR2 LQKENI. The trim removed 3 bases at V and 3 bases at J, leaving 1 base unmatched. CDR3 in amino acids: CASSPGTDTEAFF. The CDR3 DNA follows: TGTGCCAGCTCACCCGGGACAGACACTGAAGCTTTCTTT.

This sequence joins TRBV9 and TRBJ2-7; 7 bases fit TRBD2. The CDR3 sequence is 14 residues long. J gave up 5 bases and V 4 bases, and 9 bases lay outside the gene matches. Germline assignment: CDR1 SGDLS and CDR2 YYNGEE. The CDR3 bases are TGTGCCAGCAGCTTCGGACTAGTCCCCCACGAGCAGTACTTC. Translating it yields CASSFGLVPHEQYF.

The rearrangement uses TRBV11-3 and TRBJ2-1; tentative D call: TRBD2 (6 bases). Trimming took off 1 base at V and 3 bases at J, with 10 bases between the two ends. Germline V lookup: CDR1 SGHNT, CDR2 YENEEA. The CDR3 runs to 15 residues. The CDR3 DNA sequence: TGTGCCAGCAGCTTAGTGGGCGGGATCTACAATGAGCAGTTCTTC. It specifies CASSLVGGIYNEQFF.

The gene calls are TRBV6-1 and TRBJ1-1; D unclear. The CDR3 length is 15 residues. The V end lost 5 bases, the J end lost 5 bases, and 18 bases lay between the germline ends. Germline V gives CDR1 MNHNS, CDR2 SASEGT. This chain's CDR3 is CASSPTWADLTEAFF. CDR3 nucleotide sequence: TGTGCCAGCAGTCCTACTTGGGCTGATTTAACTGAAGCTTTCTTT.

The chain is built from TRBV7-9 and TRBJ2-2, with D maybe TRBD2 (5 bases). Trimming pared 2 bases from V and 10 bases from J, leaving 14 bases between. CDR3 length equals 14 residues. Germline loops: CDR1 SEHNR, CDR2 FQNEAQ (reference sequence). The CDR3, as DNA: TGTGCCAGCAGCTTAAACAGCGGCACCTCGGAGCTGTTTTTT. This gives the protein CASSLNSGTSELFF.

The CDR3 region is CASSSFTGIGANVLTF. DNA of the CDR3: TGTGCCAGCAGCTCTTTCACAGGGATTGGGGCCAACGTCCTGACTTTC. The chain combines TRBV7-9 with TRBJ2-6; weak D call: TRBD1 (6 bases). Germline V gene lookup returns CDR1 SEHNR and CDR2 FQNEAQ (reference sequence). The CDR3 sequence is 16 residues long. Between the trimmed V and J ends, which lost 4 bases and 3 bases, there was a span of 13 bases.

This chain uses TRBV2 with TRBJ2-7; possible D gene TRBD2, 5 bases. CDR3 length: 10 amino acids. Germline V gene data show CDR1 as SNHLY and CDR2 as FYNNEI. Trimming shortened V by 6 bases and J by 7 bases, and 7 bases separated the two germline ends. CDR3: CASRAEEQYF. CDR3 bases: TGTGCCAGCAGAGCGGAGGAGCAGTACTTC.

The chain is built from TRBV18 and TRBJ1-5; maybe TRBD1 (5 bases). Per the germline V gene, CDR1 is KGHSH and CDR2 is LQKENI. CDR3 length: 15 residues. The V gene lost 1 base and the J gene lost 3 bases, with 10 bases spanning the gap. CDR3 residues: CASSPRQGNNQPQHF. The CDR3 DNA reads as TGTGCCAGCTCACCACGTCAGGGCAACAATCAGCCCCAGCATTTT.

The chain recombines TRBV7-9 with TRBJ2-7; maybe TRBD1 (6 bases). This CDR3 contains 12 residues. From germline, CDR1 is SEHNR and CDR2 FQNEAQ (reference sequence). Trimming stripped 1 base from V and 6 bases from J, with 7 bases between. The DNA of the CDR3 is TGTGCCAGCAGCTTAGGACAGGCCGAGCAGTACTTC. Encoded protein: CASSLGQAEQYF.

The rearrangement links TRBV9 to TRBJ1-1, with no clear D. Trimming pared 2 bases from V and 3 bases from J, leaving 11 bases between. The CDR3 totals 14 residues. CDR1 SGDLS and CDR2 YYNGEE come from the germline V gene. The CDR3: CASSVGRGDTEAFF. The CDR3 DNA reads TGTGCCAGCAGCGTTGGACGCGGGGACACTGAAGCTTTCTTT.

The V call is TRBV29-1, the J call TRBJ2-3, with D tentatively TRBD1 (6 bases). This CDR3 is built from 14 residues. Trimming removed 5 bases at V and 0 bases at J, with 12 bases between. Germline assignment: CDR1 SQVTM and CDR2 ANQGSEA. CDR3 loop: CSVNRQGSTDTQYF. CDR3 sequence (DNA): TGCAGCGTTAACCGGCAGGGGAGCACAGATACGCAGTATTTT.

The table lists this clone with a count of one. This chain joins TRBV2 and TRBJ2-7, with 7 bases matching TRBD2. In germline, CDR1 is SNHLY, CDR2 FYNNEI. The CDR3 consists of 13 residues. Trimming at V came to 4 bases and at J to 3 bases, leaving 3 bases not matched to a gene. The CDR3 nucleotides read TGTGCCAGCAGTGTTCGGGGGGTCTACGAGCAGTACTTC. Translated, it gives CASSVRGVYEQYF.

This chain connects TRBV9 to TRBJ1-2; D might be TRBD1 (6 bases). Trimming took off 0 bases at V and 3 bases at J, with 9 bases between the two ends. This CDR3 contains 14 residues. Germline loops: CDR1 SGDLS, CDR2 YYNGEE. CDR3 nucleotides: TGTGCCAGCAGCGTAGCGGCAGGGGACTATGGCTACACCTTC. Protein product: CASSVAAGDYGYTF.

The chain recombines TRBV5-6 with TRBJ1-2; D is unclear. This CDR3 region has 17 residues. CDR1 SGHDT and CDR2 YYEEEE come from the germline V gene. The V gene lost 5 bases and the J gene lost 1 base, with 21 bases spanning the gap. CDR3 coding DNA: TGTGCCAGCAGTCCGAGAGGCGTGGGTAGTGGTAACTATGGCTACACCTTC. Its protein is CASSPRGVGSGNYGYTF.

Regarding this clone: This sample also contains other DNA sequences that code for the same CDR3. The chain links TRBV7-9 to TRBJ2-1; perhaps TRBD1 as D (5 bases). The CDR3 totals 12 residues. Germline CDR1 reads SEHNR; CDR2 reads FQNEAQ (reference sequence). V was shortened by 5 bases and J by 8 bases, with 10 bases between the two germline ends. This CDR3 is CASSPARDEQFF. CDR3 nucleotide sequence: TGTGCCAGCAGCCCTGCCAGGGATGAGCAGTTCTTC.